The 25 T cell receptor beta chains given below trace back to one sample, sequenced in a study of blood T cell repertoires in COVID-19. Only in-frame clones appear in the TCRdb table, and some are missing; sequencing was by immunoSEQ multiplex PCR. The sample carries roughly 150,000 clones, 75% to 85% recorded once. The sequencing input was peripheral blood. These receptors were taken from an elderly woman with acute or convalescent COVID-19.

This clone has just one count. V gene TRBV28 combines with J gene TRBJ1-4, with 7 bases identical to TRBD1. V shed 6 bases, J shed 2 bases, and the junction held 3 bases outside the gene matches. Germline V gene lookup returns CDR1 MDHEN and CDR2 SYDVKM. The CDR3 has 14 amino acids. CDR3 amino acids: CASSSGQTNEKLFF. In DNA, the CDR3 is TGTGCCAGCAGCTCGGGACAGACTAATGAAAAACTGTTTTTT.

This chain connects TRBV21-1 to TRBJ2-7; TRBD2, the table's D call, was not compared with the DNA. TRBV21-1 is annotated as a pseudogene. The CDR3 contains 21 residues. CDR3 coding DNA: TGTGCCAGCAGCAAAGTATGGGGCCGACTAGCGGGAGGGCATCAAACCTACGAGCAGTACTTC. Amino acids: CASSKVWGRLAGGHQTYEQYF.

The chain is built from TRBV5-1 and TRBJ2-1, with 8 bases fitting TRBD2. CDR1 is SGHRS, CDR2 YFSETQ, per germline. V lost 4 bases to trimming and J lost 0 bases; unmatched junction nucleotides: 6. CDR3 length equals 16 residues. CDR3 in DNA: TGCGCCAGCAGCCTGGGCGGGAGGAGCTCCTACAATGAGCAGTTCTTC. Amino acids: CASSLGGRSSYNEQFF.

The chain has TRBV5-6 and TRBJ2-7; 11 bases agree with TRBD2. This CDR3 region has 15 residues. Germline V lookup: CDR1 SGHDT, CDR2 YYEEEE. The J segment lost 0 bases and the V segment lost 2 bases, leaving 1 base of the junction unmatched. The CDR3 is CASSFLAGGSYEQYF. The CDR3 DNA is TGTGCCAGCAGCTTCCTAGCGGGGGGCTCCTACGAGCAGTACTTC.

The V call is TRBV20-1, the J call TRBJ2-7, with D unresolved. This CDR3 has 13 amino acids. Trimming took off 3 bases at V and 5 bases at J, with 14 bases between the two ends. Germline-derived CDR1 and CDR2 are DFQATT and SNEGSKA (reference sequence). CDR3 amino acids: CSASFPPVDEQYF. The CDR3 DNA reads TGCAGTGCTAGTTTTCCGCCGGTTGACGAGCAGTACTTC.

V and J are TRBV28 and TRBJ2-3; 8 nucleotides align to TRBD1. V was clipped by 5 bases and J by 6 bases; unmatched bases: 10. The CDR3 runs 15 residues. Germline V gene sequence: CDR1 MDHEN, CDR2 SYDVKM. In nucleotides, the CDR3 is TGTGCCAGCAGTCCCCCCAGGGGGCGGGTGGATACGCAGTATTTT. It is translated as CASSPPRGRVDTQYF.

The CDR3 DNA reads as TGTGCCAGCAGTCGGGACACCGGCTCCTATAATTCACCCCTCCACTTT. It is translated as CASSRDTGSYNSPLHF. The chain employs TRBV6-2 or TRBV6-3 and TRBJ1-6, with a tentative D call TRBD1 (6 bases). Germline loops: CDR1 MNHEY, CDR2 SVGEGT. V was pared by 5 bases and J by 0 bases, with 11 bases between. This CDR3 contains 16 residues.

The chain carries TRBV9 and TRBJ1-1; D perhaps matches TRBD1 (5 bases). V was shortened by 3 bases and J by 1 base, with 13 bases between the two germline ends. CDR3 size: 15 residues. Germline V gene lookup returns CDR1 SGDLS and CDR2 YYNGEE. CDR3 sequence reads: CASSGGGAWNTEAFF. Here the CDR3 DNA reads TGTGCCAGCAGCGGCGGCGGGGCCTGGAACACTGAAGCTTTCTTT.

The chain has TRBV19 and TRBJ1-5, with D unresolved. Trimming took 3 bases from V and 2 from J, leaving 11 bases between them. Germline-derived CDR1 and CDR2 are LNHDA and SQIVND (reference sequence). CDR3 length: 15 amino acids. The CDR3 loop reads CASSIMARGNQPQHF. The CDR3 bases are TGTGCCAGTAGTATTATGGCCCGGGGCAATCAGCCCCAGCATTTT.

This clone turned up a few times. The chain couples TRBV30 to TRBJ1-2; tentative D call: TRBD1 (5 bases). CDR1 is GTSNPN, CDR2 SVGIG, per germline (reference sequence). CDR3 length equals 14 residues. The V end lost 7 bases, the J end lost 5 bases, and 20 bases lay between the germline ends. The CDR3 protein is CASHPGDYEYGYTF. DNA of the CDR3: TGTGCCTCCCACCCGGGGGATTACGAGTATGGCTACACCTTC.

The V gene is TRBV30, the J gene TRBJ2-5, with 10 bases that match TRBD2. V shed 2 bases and J 5 bases; nucleotides not matched to a gene: 8. This CDR3 region has 15 residues. CDR1 is GTSNPN and CDR2 is SVGIG in the germline V gene (reference sequence). This CDR3 is CAWSRSGGAWETQYF. The CDR3 DNA reads TGTGCCTGGAGTAGAAGCGGGGGGGCTTGGGAGACCCAGTACTTC. Filled out from reference TRBV30 and TRBJ2-5, the complete variable domain reads SQTIHQWPATLVQPVGSPLSLECTVEGTSNPNLYWYRQAAGRGLQLLFYSVGIGQISSEVPQNLSASRPQDRQFILSSKKLLLSDSGFYLCAWSRSGGAWETQYFGPGTRLLVL.

In the case of this clone: One end of the junction does not line up with germline, which may come from a read error. The V and J genes are TRBV11-3 and TRBJ2-1; D uncertain. CDR1 SGHNT and CDR2 YENEEA come from the germline V gene. This CDR3 region has 13 residues. CDR3 loop: CASSSSPYSEQFF. CDR3 DNA sequence: TGTGCCAGCAGCTCCTCACCCTACAGTGAGCAGTTCTTC.

The genes are TRBV13 and TRBJ2-7; weak D call: TRBD2 (8 bases). The germline V gene encodes CDR1 PRHDT and CDR2 FYEKMQ (reference sequence). This CDR3 region has 16 residues. V lost 6 bases to trimming and J lost 9 bases, with 27 bases between them. The CDR3 sequence: CASSSGGGMWYKRQYF. The CDR3, as DNA: TGTGCCAGCAGTTCGGGAGGGGGCATGTGGTATAAACGGCAGTACTTC.

The chain employs TRBV11-3 and TRBJ2-7; 8 nucleotides line up with TRBD1. The J segment lost 9 bases and the V segment lost 4 bases, leaving 11 bases of the junction unmatched. CDR3 length: 14 amino acids. Germline CDR1 SGHNT, CDR2 YENEEA. CDR3 sequence: CASSSKDRAGGQYF. In DNA, the CDR3 is TGTGCCAGCAGCTCAAAGGACAGGGCCGGGGGGCAGTACTTC.

This chain links TRBV5-4 with TRBJ2-5; the D gene is possibly TRBD2 (6 bases). The CDR3 extends over 15 amino acids. Germline V gene sequence: CDR1 SGHNT, CDR2 YYREEE (reference sequence). Trimming pared 4 bases from V and 2 bases from J, leaving 15 bases between. The CDR3 is CASSRGGDGQETQYF. Here the CDR3 DNA reads TGTGCCAGCAGCCGAGGCGGGGATGGGCAAGAGACCCAGTACTTC.

V usage is TRBV7-2 and J usage is TRBJ2-1, with 8 positions matching TRBD2. This CDR3 is 15 amino acids long. Germline assignment: CDR1 SGHTA and CDR2 FQGNSA. The V and J ends lost 5 bases and 2 bases, in that order; junction bases with no gene match: 5. The CDR3: CASSLRGGTYNEQFF. Here the CDR3 DNA reads TGTGCCAGCAGCCTGCGCGGGGGGACCTACAATGAGCAGTTCTTC.

V and J are TRBV7-2 and TRBJ2-3, with TRBD2 matching over 9 bases. V gave up 3 bases and J gave up 10 bases; unmatched junction bases: 2. CDR1 is SGHTA, CDR2 FQGNSA, per germline. The CDR3 has 12 residues. The chain's CDR3 is CASSFSSGAQYF. CDR3 DNA sequence: TGTGCCAGCAGCTTCTCTAGCGGGGCGCAGTATTTT. Combining the CDR3 with reference TRBV7-2 and TRBJ2-3 gives the whole variable domain GAGVSQSPSNKVTEKGKDVELRCDPISGHTALYWYRQSLGQGLEFLIYFQGNSAPDKSGLPSDRFSAERTGGSVSTLTIQRTQQEDSAVYLCASSFSSGAQYFGPGTRLTVL.

V and J are TRBV5-1 and TRBJ2-2, with 13 bases lining up with TRBD2. CDR1 and CDR2 from the germline V gene are SGHRS and YFSETQ. V dropped 4 bases and J dropped 0; count of bases not matched to a gene: 3. There are 17 residues in the CDR3. The chain's CDR3 is CASSAGLAGSNTGELFF. CDR3 DNA: TGCGCCAGCAGCGCGGGACTAGCGGGATCGAACACCGGGGAGCTGTTTTTT.

The V gene is TRBV27, the J gene TRBJ2-6; no clear D. This CDR3 is 14 amino acids long. V was trimmed by 3 bases and J by 4 bases, leaving 7 bases between them. Looked up from germline, CDR1 is MNHEY and CDR2 is SMNVEV (reference sequence). CDR3 nucleotides: TGTGCCAGCAGTTTTAACGGGGGGGCCAACGTCCTGACTTTC. This translates into CASSFNGGANVLTF.

This clone was recorded once. The chain has TRBV5-1 and TRBJ2-3, with 7 bases identical to TRBD2. The CDR3 runs 15 residues. CDR1 and CDR2 (germline): SGHRS, YFSETQ. Unmatched junction bases numbered 7, after V lost 0 bases and J lost 6 bases. The CDR3 sequence: CASSLAFSAGDTQYF. The CDR3, as DNA: TGCGCCAGCAGCTTGGCCTTTTCAGCGGGGGATACGCAGTATTTT.

The rearrangement joins TRBV5-1 to TRBJ2-7, with D unresolved. Trimming left V 0 bases short and J 3 bases short, with 7 bases between. The CDR3 totals 13 residues. Germline CDR1 and CDR2: SGHRS and YFSETQ. CDR3 in DNA: TGCGCCAGCAGCTTGGCCCTAAGCTACGAGCAGTACTTC. Translating it yields CASSLALSYEQYF.

This clone was detected only a few times. The chain combines TRBV28 with TRBJ1-5; 11 bases match TRBD1. Germline-derived CDR1 and CDR2 are MDHEN and SYDVKM. The CDR3 is made up of 14 amino acids. V lost 6 bases and J lost 6; bases outside the gene matches: 4. The CDR3 is CASSRDRGFQPQHF. The CDR3 coding sequence is TGTGCCAGCAGCAGGGACAGGGGGTTTCAGCCCCAGCATTTT.

The rearrangement links TRBV3-1 (or the pseudogene TRBV3-2) to TRBJ2-3; TRBD1 matches 9 bases. Germline V CDR1 and CDR2: LGHDT, YNNKEL (reference sequence). V lost 0 bases, J lost 6 bases, and 10 bases stayed unmatched. The CDR3 consists of 17 residues. The CDR3: CASSQDKRTGVIDTQYF. CDR3 bases: TGTGCCAGCAGCCAAGATAAACGGACAGGGGTTATTGATACGCAGTATTTT.

This clone was seen once. The chain has TRBV6-5 and TRBJ1-3; no firm D call. The CDR3 runs 14 residues. Trimming removed 7 bases at V and 8 bases at J, with 18 bases between. CDR1 and CDR2 from the germline V gene are MNHEY and SVGAGI. DNA for the CDR3: TGTGCCAGCACGATGTTGGGCACTGGCGACACCATATATTTT. Translated, it gives CASTMLGTGDTIYF.

The genes are TRBV28 and TRBJ1-1; 7 nucleotides line up with TRBD1. The germline CDR1 and CDR2 sequences are MDHEN and SYDVKM. Trimming took 6 bases from V and 6 from J; bases not matched to a gene: 13. This CDR3 is 15 amino acids long. The chain's CDR3 is CASRLAVYRGAEAFF. The CDR3 DNA is TGTGCCAGCAGATTGGCTGTATACAGGGGCGCTGAAGCTTTCTTT.